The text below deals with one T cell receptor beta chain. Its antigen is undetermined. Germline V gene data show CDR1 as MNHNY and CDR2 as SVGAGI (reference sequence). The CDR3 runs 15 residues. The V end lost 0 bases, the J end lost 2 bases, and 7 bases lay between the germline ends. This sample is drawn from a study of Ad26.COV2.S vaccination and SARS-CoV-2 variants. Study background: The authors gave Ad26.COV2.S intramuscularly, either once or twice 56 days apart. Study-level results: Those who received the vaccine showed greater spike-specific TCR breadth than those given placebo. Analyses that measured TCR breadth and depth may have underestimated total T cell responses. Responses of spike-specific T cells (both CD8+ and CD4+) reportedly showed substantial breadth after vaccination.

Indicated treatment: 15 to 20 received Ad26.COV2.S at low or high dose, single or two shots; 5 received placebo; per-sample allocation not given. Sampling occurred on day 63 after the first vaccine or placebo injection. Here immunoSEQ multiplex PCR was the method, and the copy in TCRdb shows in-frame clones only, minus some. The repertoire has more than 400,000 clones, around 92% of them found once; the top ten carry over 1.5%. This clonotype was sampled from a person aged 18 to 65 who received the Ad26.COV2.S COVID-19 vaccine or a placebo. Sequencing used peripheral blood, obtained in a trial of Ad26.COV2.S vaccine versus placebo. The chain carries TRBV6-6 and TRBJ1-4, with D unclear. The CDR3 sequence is CASSYSRGTNEKLFF. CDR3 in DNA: TGTGCCAGCAGTTACTCGAGAGGGACTAATGAAAAACTGTTTTTT.